This T cell receptor beta chain was sequenced during a study of blood T cell repertoires in COVID-19. About the research overall: Samples taken during acute and convalescent COVID-19 were collected in the United States, Italy and Spain. PBMCs, B-cell-depleted T cells, or T cells provided the cDNA or gDNA that made up the material.

Trimming shortened V by 4 bases and J by 4 bases, and 8 bases separated the two germline ends. Germline loops: CDR1 DFQATT, CDR2 SNEGSKA (reference sequence). CDR3 length equals 11 residues. Original processing notes: Nucleated cell number was recorded as an estimate derived from reference gene primer amplification. Repertoires were generated with immunoSEQ multiplex PCR, while TCRdb's copy carries only in-frame clones and drops some. V and J calls and clone size come straight from that table; D and trimming were deduced from the DNA. The sample shows about 48,000 clones, approximately 87% of them seen only once.

The TCR originated in a woman in her sixties with acute or convalescent COVID-19. The material sequenced was peripheral blood. J is TRBJ2-7 and V is TRBV20-1, with a tentative D call TRBD2 (5 bases). CDR3 in DNA: TGCAGTGCTAAAGGGAGTTACGAGCAGTACTTC. As protein: CSAKGSYEQYF.